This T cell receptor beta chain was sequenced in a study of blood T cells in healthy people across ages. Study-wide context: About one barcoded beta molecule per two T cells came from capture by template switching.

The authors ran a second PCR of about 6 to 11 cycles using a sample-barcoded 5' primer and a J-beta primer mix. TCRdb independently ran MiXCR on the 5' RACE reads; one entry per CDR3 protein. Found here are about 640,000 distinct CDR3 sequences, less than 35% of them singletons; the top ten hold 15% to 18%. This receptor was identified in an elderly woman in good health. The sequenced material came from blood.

This CDR3 reads CASSDSAEGEQFF. The CDR3, as DNA: TGTGCCAGCAGTGACTCGGCGGAAGGTGAGCAGTTCTTC. This chain connects TRBV6-4 to TRBJ2-1, with D unresolved. Trimming cost V 0 bases and J 9 bases, with 9 bases left between them. The CDR3 has 13 residues. From germline, CDR1 is MRHNA and CDR2 SNTAGT.